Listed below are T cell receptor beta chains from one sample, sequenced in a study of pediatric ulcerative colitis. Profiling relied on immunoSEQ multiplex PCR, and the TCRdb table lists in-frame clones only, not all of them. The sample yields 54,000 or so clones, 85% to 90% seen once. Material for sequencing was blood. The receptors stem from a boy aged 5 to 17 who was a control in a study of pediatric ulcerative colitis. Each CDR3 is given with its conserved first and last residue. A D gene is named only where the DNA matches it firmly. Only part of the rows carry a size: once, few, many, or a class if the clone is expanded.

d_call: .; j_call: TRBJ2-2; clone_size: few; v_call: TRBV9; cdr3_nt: TGTGCCAGCAGCGTAGGGGTCACCGGGGAGCTGTTTTTT; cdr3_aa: CASSVGVTGELFF
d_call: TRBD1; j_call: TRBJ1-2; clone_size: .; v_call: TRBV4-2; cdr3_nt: TGTGCCAGCAGCCAGGCCGGGACAGCCTATGGCTACACCTTC; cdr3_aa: CASSQAGTAYGYTF
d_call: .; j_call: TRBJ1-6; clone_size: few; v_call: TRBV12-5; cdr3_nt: TGTGCTAGTGGCCGGGTTCTCCCGGCGGGTAATTCACCCCTCCACTTT; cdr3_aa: CASGRVLPAGNSPLHF
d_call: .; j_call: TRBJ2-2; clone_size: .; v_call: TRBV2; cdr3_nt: TGTGCCAGCAGAAGGAACCGGGACTCAAACACCGGGGAGCTGTTTTTT; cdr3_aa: CASRRNRDSNTGELFF
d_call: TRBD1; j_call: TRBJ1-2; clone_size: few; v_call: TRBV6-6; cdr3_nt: TGTGCCAGCAGTTACTCAGGGGACAGGGCTAGTGGCTACACCTTC; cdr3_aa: CASSYSGDRASGYTF
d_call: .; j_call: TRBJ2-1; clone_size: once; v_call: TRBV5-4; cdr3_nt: TGTGCCAGCAGCTTGGAAGGTGGTGGTGAGCAGTTCTTC; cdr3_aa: CASSLEGGGEQFF
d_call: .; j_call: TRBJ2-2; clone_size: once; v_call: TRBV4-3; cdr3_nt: TGCGCCAGCAGCCAAGTCTTGGGGGGGCGCTCCGGGGAGCTGTTTTTT; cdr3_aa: CASSQVLGGRSGELFF
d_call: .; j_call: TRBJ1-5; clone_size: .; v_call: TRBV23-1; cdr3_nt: TGCGCCAGCAGCCCGGTCGGCAGGGGAGAAAGGCAGCCCCAGCATTTT; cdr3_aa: CASSPVGRGERQPQHF
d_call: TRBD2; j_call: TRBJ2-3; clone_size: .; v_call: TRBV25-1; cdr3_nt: TGTGCCAGCAGTGAATCGGGGAGGGTCATTAGCACAGATACGCAGTATTTT; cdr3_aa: CASSESGRVISTDTQYF
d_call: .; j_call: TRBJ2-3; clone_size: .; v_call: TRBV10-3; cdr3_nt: TGTGCCATCAAACAGGCTAGCACAGATACGCAGTATTTT; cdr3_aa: CAIKQASTDTQYF
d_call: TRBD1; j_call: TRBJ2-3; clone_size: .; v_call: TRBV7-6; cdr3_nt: TGTGCCAGCAGCCCGGACAGGGGGAGACGGGATACGCAGTATTTT; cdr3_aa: CASSPDRGRRDTQYF
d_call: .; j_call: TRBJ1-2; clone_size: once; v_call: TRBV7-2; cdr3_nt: TGTGCCAGCAGGGGACTGGTAGGGTTTGAAAACTATGGCTACACCTTC; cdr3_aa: CASRGLVGFENYGYTF
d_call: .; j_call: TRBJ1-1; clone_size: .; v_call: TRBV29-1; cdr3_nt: TGCAGCGTTGCACTGAGAGGCACTGAAGCTTTCTTT; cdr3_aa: CSVALRGTEAFF
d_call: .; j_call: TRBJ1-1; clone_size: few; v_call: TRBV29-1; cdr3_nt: TGCAGCGTGCGTCTAATGAACACTGAAGCTTTCTTT; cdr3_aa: CSVRLMNTEAFF
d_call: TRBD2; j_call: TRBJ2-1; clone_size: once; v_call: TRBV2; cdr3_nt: TGTGCCAGCTGCGTACTAGCGGGGGCTAATGAGCAGTTCTTC; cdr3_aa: CASCVLAGANEQFF
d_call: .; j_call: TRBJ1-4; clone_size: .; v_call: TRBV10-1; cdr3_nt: TGCGCCAGCAGTGACCCGGGACGGGAAAAACTGTTTTTT; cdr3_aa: CASSDPGREKLFF
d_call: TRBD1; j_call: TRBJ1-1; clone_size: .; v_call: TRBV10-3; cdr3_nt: TGTGCCATCAGTAATACAGGGGGAACTGAAGCTTTCTTT; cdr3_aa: CAISNTGGTEAFF
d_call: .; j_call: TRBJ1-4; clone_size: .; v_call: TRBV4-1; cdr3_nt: TGCGCCAGCAGCCAAGCAGGGTCTAATGAAAAACTGTTTTTT; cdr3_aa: CASSQAGSNEKLFF
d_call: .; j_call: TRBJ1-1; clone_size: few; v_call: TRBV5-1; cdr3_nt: TGCGCCAGCAGCTTTGGGGCGAACACTGAAGCTTTCTTT; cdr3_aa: CASSFGANTEAFF
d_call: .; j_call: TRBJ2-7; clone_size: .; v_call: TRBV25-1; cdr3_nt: TGTGCCAGCAAACCCCAACTTGGGGTATCCCACGAGCAGTACTTC; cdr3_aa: CASKPQLGVSHEQYF
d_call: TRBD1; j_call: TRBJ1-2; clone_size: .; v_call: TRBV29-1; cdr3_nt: TGCAGCGTTGAACTTCCTCCAGGGGGCGTAGGCGGCTACACCTTC; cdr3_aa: CSVELPPGGVGGYTF
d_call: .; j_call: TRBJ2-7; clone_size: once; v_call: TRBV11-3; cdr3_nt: TGTGCCAGCAGCTTAGATCGGCAGAGCGGCGTGCAGTACTTC; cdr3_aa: CASSLDRQSGVQYF
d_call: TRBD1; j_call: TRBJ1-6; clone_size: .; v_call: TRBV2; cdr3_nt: TGTGCCAGCAGTGCGGACAGGAATAATTCACCCCTCCACTTT; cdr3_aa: CASSADRNNSPLHF
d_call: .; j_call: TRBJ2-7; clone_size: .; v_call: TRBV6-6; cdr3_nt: TGTGCCAGCAGTTTGGCAGGTTCCTACGAGCAGTACTTC; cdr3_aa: CASSLAGSYEQYF